These 30 T cell receptor beta chains share one sample of origin, sequenced in a study of T-cell memory formation after mild COVID-19. Using its own MiXCR run on the 5' RACE reads, TCRdb lists one record per CDR3 protein. The profile covers roughly 320,000 distinct CDR3 sequences, with 25% to 30% appearing a single time and around an eighth taken by the ten largest. The sequenced sample consisted of PBMCs or a T cell subset sorted from them (not recorded which). The receptors were sampled from an adult woman who had mild COVID-19 (a few samples of this study predate the infection). Cell type and time point are not known.

CDR3 sequence: CASSLSSSSPLHF. The CDR3 region has the DNA TGTGCCAGCAGTTTATCCTCGAGTTCACCCCTCCACTTT. The gene calls are TRBV27 and TRBJ1-6, with no clear D. CDR3 length equals 13 residues. In germline, CDR1 is MNHEY, CDR2 SMNVEV (reference sequence). With 0 bases removed from V and 9 bases from J, the gap between germline ends came to 6 bases.

V gene TRBV6-5 combines with J gene TRBJ2-1; D is uncertain. CDR3 length: 17 amino acids. Germline CDR1 is MNHEY and CDR2 is SVGAGI. Trimming stripped 6 bases from V and 2 bases from J, with 20 bases between. In DNA, the CDR3 is TGTGCCAGCAGACCCAGGTGGAGCCGCTCTACCTACAATGAGCAGTTCTTC. Protein sequence: CASRPRWSRSTYNEQFF.

This chain connects TRBV29-1 to TRBJ2-7; a possible D gene is TRBD2 (7 bases). The V end lost 6 bases, the J end lost 0 bases, and 12 bases lay between the germline ends. CDR3 size: 13 residues. Germline CDR1 and CDR2: SQVTM and ANQGSEA. The DNA of the CDR3 is TGCAGCGTGGGGGGGACAAGCTCCTACGAGCAGTACTTC. Residues: CSVGGTSSYEQYF.

The J gene is TRBJ1-6, the V gene TRBV30, with D perhaps matching TRBD1 (5 bases). Germline CDR1 is GTSNPN and CDR2 is SVGIG (reference sequence). This CDR3 has 12 residues. Deletions cut 5 bases from V and 8 bases from J, with 10 bases between. CDR3 residues: CAWRRGDSPLHF. The CDR3 DNA follows: TGTGCCTGGCGCCGGGGGGATTCACCCCTCCACTTT.

This chain links TRBV6-1 with TRBJ2-3, with no clear D. The CDR3 runs to 15 residues. The V and J ends lost 1 base and 0 bases respectively, with 8 bases between them. In germline, CDR1 is MNHNS, CDR2 SASEGT. The CDR3 loop is CASSEGVGSTDTQYF. The CDR3 DNA reads TGTGCCAGCAGTGAAGGGGTTGGGAGCACAGATACGCAGTATTTT.

This clonotype was seen a few times. The chain employs TRBV7-2 and TRBJ2-1; no firm D call. V lost 5 bases and J 4 bases, leaving 18 bases between the germline ends. The CDR3 extends over 16 amino acids. Germline-derived CDR1 and CDR2 are SGHTA and FQGNSA. DNA for the CDR3: TGTGCCAGCAGCGAACAGTGGTCTACAGCTTACAATGAGCAGTTCTTC. As protein: CASSEQWSTAYNEQFF.

The CDR3, as DNA: TGTGCCACCAGGGACGGGAGTCGGTTCGGGGAGCTGTTTTTT. Protein: CATRDGSRFGELFF. V gene TRBV24-1 combines with J gene TRBJ2-2, with a weak D call TRBD2 (6 bases). The CDR3 consists of 14 residues. Trimming shortened V by 7 bases and J by 7 bases, and 15 bases separated the two germline ends. CDR1 KGHDR and CDR2 SFDVKD come from the germline V gene.

V gene TRBV29-1 combines with J gene TRBJ2-5; D is uncertain. CDR1 SQVTM and CDR2 ANQGSEA come from the germline V gene. Trimming cost V 2 bases and J 4 bases, with 17 bases left between them. CDR3 length: 15 residues. The CDR3 DNA reads as TGCAGCGTTGAATCCGGGTTCGGAGTGGGAGAGACCCAGTACTTC. This sequence encodes CSVESGFGVGETQYF.

The J gene is TRBJ1-2, the V gene TRBV12-3 or TRBV12-4, with D perhaps matching TRBD1 (6 bases). Trimming took 4 bases from V and 0 from J, leaving 12 bases between them. The CDR3 extends over 15 amino acids. CDR3 DNA: TGTGCCAGCAGTTCCCGACAGGATCCTAACTATGGCTACACCTTC. It yields the protein CASSSRQDPNYGYTF.

The chain couples TRBV7-2 to TRBJ2-3; TRBD2 matches at 8 bases. The CDR3 has 16 residues. Germline V gives CDR1 SGHTA, CDR2 FQGNSA. V gave up 1 base and J gave up 1 base; unmatched junction bases: 4. CDR3 residues: CASSLGLLAGTDTQYF. In DNA, the CDR3 is TGTGCCAGCAGCTTAGGGCTACTAGCGGGCACAGATACGCAGTATTTT.

This clonotype was recorded a few times. V and J are TRBV5-1 and TRBJ2-2; 8 bases fit TRBD2. CDR1 is SGHRS and CDR2 is YFSETQ in the germline V gene. The CDR3 consists of 15 residues. V lost 1 base, J lost 6 bases, and 5 bases stayed unmatched. CDR3 coding DNA: TGCGCCAGCAGCTTGAGGAGCGGGGGCGCCGGGGAGCTGTTTTTT. Its translation: CASSLRSGGAGELFF.

This clonotype occurred a few times. This chain uses TRBV6-5 with TRBJ2-1; TRBD2 matches at 8 bases. Germline CDR1 and CDR2: MNHEY and SVGAGI. The CDR3 covers 16 residues. V was clipped by 2 bases and J by 8 bases; unmatched bases: 11. The CDR3 sequence is CASSYDGGGPLDEQFF. CDR3 in DNA: TGTGCCAGCAGTTACGATGGCGGGGGGCCCCTCGATGAGCAGTTCTTC.

This clonotype was seen ten or more times. The chain links TRBV6-5 to TRBJ2-5; no firm D call. V lost 0 bases to trimming and J lost 4 bases, with 3 bases between them. CDR3 size: 12 residues. The V gene's germline CDR1 is MNHEY and CDR2 SVGAGI. The CDR3 is CASSYSGETQYF. DNA for the CDR3: TGTGCCAGCAGTTACTCCGGAGAGACCCAGTACTTC.

The genes are TRBV11-3 and TRBJ1-1; no firm D call. The CDR3 is made up of 14 amino acids. The germline gives CDR1 SGHNT, CDR2 YENEEA. V lost 2 bases to trimming and J lost 6 bases, with 13 bases between them. Here the CDR3 reads CASSLNFGNAEAFF. In DNA form, the CDR3 reads TGTGCCAGCAGCTTAAATTTCGGCAACGCTGAAGCTTTCTTT.

This clonotype was observed a handful of times. This CDR3 is CASSQEAGRGNQPQHF. The CDR3, as DNA: TGTGCCAGCAGCCAAGAGGCGGGCAGGGGCAATCAGCCCCAGCATTTT. The J gene is TRBJ1-5, the V gene TRBV3-1, with D perhaps TRBD1 (5 bases). The length of the CDR3 is 16 residues. CDR1 is LGHDT and CDR2 is YNNKEL in the germline V gene (reference sequence). V was trimmed by 0 bases and J by 2 bases, leaving 11 bases between them. The full variable domain, with the rest looked up from reference TRBV3-1 and TRBJ1-5, is DTAVSQTPKYLVTQMGNDKSIKCEQNLGHDTMYWYKQDSKKFLKIMFSYNNKELIINETVPNRFSPKSPDKAHLNLHINSLELGDSAVYFCASSQEAGRGNQPQHFGDGTRLSIL.

Ten or more counts support this clonotype. V and J are TRBV28 and TRBJ2-1; TRBD2 aligns across 15 bases. J was trimmed by 7 bases and V by 6 bases; bases with no gene match: 4. CDR1 MDHEN and CDR2 SYDVKM come from the germline V gene. The CDR3 has 15 amino acids. The CDR3 sequence is CASSPGTSGRNEQFF. As DNA, the CDR3 is TGTGCCAGCAGCCCAGGGACTAGCGGGAGGAATGAGCAGTTCTTC.

This clonotype was recorded a few times. V is TRBV7-9 and J is TRBJ1-2; D is undetermined. V dropped 4 bases and J dropped 0 bases, with 12 bases sitting between them. The CDR3 runs 15 residues. In germline, CDR1 is SEHNR, CDR2 FQNEAQ (reference sequence). In DNA, the CDR3 is TGTGCCAGCAGCTCCCGCAGCGATTCTAACTATGGCTACACCTTC. Amino acid sequence: CASSSRSDSNYGYTF.

The chain employs TRBV7-9 and TRBJ2-7; D is ambiguous. From germline, CDR1 is SEHNR and CDR2 FQNEAQ (reference sequence). This CDR3 comprises 12 residues. The V gene lost 7 bases and the J gene lost 1 base, with 8 bases spanning the gap. Here the CDR3 DNA reads TGTGCCAGCACCAACCTATCCTACGAGCAGTACTTC. It translates to CASTNLSYEQYF.

The chain is built from TRBV6-2 or TRBV6-3 and TRBJ2-3; D might be TRBD1 (5 bases). V lost 6 bases, J lost 2 bases, and 15 bases lay in between. The CDR3 is 15 residues long. CDR1 is MNHEY and CDR2 is SVGEGT in the germline V gene. The chain's CDR3 is CASREEDTITDTQYF. In DNA, the CDR3 is TGTGCCAGCAGAGAAGAGGACACCATCACAGATACGCAGTATTTT.

This clonotype was counted between two and nine times. The genes are TRBV27 and TRBJ2-2; D may be TRBD1 (6 bases). Trimming pared 2 bases from V and 4 bases from J, leaving 20 bases between. This CDR3 is built from 18 residues. The germline CDR1 and CDR2 sequences are MNHEY and SMNVEV (reference sequence). Here the CDR3 reads CASSLGQGLLSSTGELFF. The CDR3 region has the DNA TGTGCCAGCAGTTTAGGTCAGGGGTTACTTTCGTCCACCGGGGAGCTGTTTTTT.

The table lists this clonotype with a few counts. J is TRBJ2-1 and V is TRBV7-6; D is unclear. The CDR3 loop spans 16 amino acids. Germline lookup yields CDR1 SGHVS and CDR2 FNYEAQ. Deletions cut 0 bases from V and 0 bases from J, with 9 bases between. CDR3 protein: CASSLAQASSYNEQFF. CDR3 DNA: TGTGCCAGCAGCTTAGCGCAGGCTAGCTCCTACAATGAGCAGTTCTTC.

The gene calls are TRBV6-2 or TRBV6-3 and TRBJ2-1; D remains ambiguous. The length of the CDR3 is 14 residues. Trimming removed 8 bases from V and 4 bases from J, with 15 bases in between. The germline V gene has CDR1 MNHEY and CDR2 SVGEGT. The CDR3 DNA reads as TGTGCCAGCGCCCCCTATGGCCCGTACAATGAGCAGTTCTTC. Amino acid sequence: CASAPYGPYNEQFF.

This clonotype was detected only a few times. The CDR3 sequence is CSATRDRGWGEQYF. The CDR3 DNA reads TGCAGCGCAACACGGGACAGGGGATGGGGCGAGCAGTACTTC. The chain links TRBV29-1 to TRBJ2-7; 10 bases are shared with TRBD1. The CDR3 has 14 amino acids. With 7 bases clipped from V and 6 bases from J, the junction kept 12 bases outside the gene matches. CDR1 and CDR2 from the germline V gene are SQVTM and ANQGSEA.

This chain joins TRBV5-1 and TRBJ2-1; 9 bases line up with TRBD1. The V and J ends lost 4 bases and 3 bases, in that order; junction bases with no gene match: 8. CDR3 size: 16 residues. Germline loops: CDR1 SGHRS, CDR2 YFSETQ. The CDR3: CASSPGGQGNYNEQFF. The CDR3 coding sequence is TGCGCCAGCAGCCCGGGGGGACAGGGTAACTACAATGAGCAGTTCTTC.

In DNA, the CDR3 is TGTGCCAGCAGCTCCCAGGGGGCCAATTCACCCCTCCACTTT. Encoded protein: CASSSQGANSPLHF. This sequence joins TRBV7-9 and TRBJ1-6; 8 bases line up with TRBD1. The J segment lost 7 bases and the V segment lost 4 bases, leaving 3 bases of the junction unmatched. The CDR3 length is 14 residues. Germline values: CDR1 SEHNR, CDR2 FQNEAQ (reference sequence).

This clonotype was observed a few times. This chain links TRBV28 with TRBJ2-1; 9 bases match TRBD1. The CDR3 is 13 amino acids. Germline trimming cut 8 bases from V and 4 bases from J; bases unmatched to any gene: 3. Germline values: CDR1 MDHEN, CDR2 SYDVKM. The CDR3 loop is CASWGQGYNEQFF. In DNA form, the CDR3 reads TGTGCCAGCTGGGGACAGGGTTACAATGAGCAGTTCTTC.

The sample holds a few counts of this clonotype. This rearrangement joins TRBV7-9 to TRBJ2-4; D perhaps matches TRBD1 (6 bases). Trimming stripped 4 bases from V and 5 bases from J, with 15 bases between. The length of the CDR3 is 15 residues. CDR1 is SEHNR and CDR2 is FQNEAQ in the germline V gene (reference sequence). The CDR3 sequence is CASSSEWGRENIQYF. CDR3 bases: TGTGCCAGCAGCTCGGAATGGGGGCGGGAAAACATTCAGTACTTC.

This clonotype was counted a few times. CDR3 nucleotide sequence: TGTGCCAGCAGTTCCCTTAGCGTTGAGCAGTTCTTC. Amino acid sequence: CASSSLSVEQFF. The V and J genes are TRBV12-3 or TRBV12-4 and TRBJ2-1; D may be TRBD2 (5 bases). With 4 bases removed from V and 9 bases from J, the gap between germline ends came to 10 bases. The CDR3 covers 12 residues.

This clonotype came up a few times. The chain carries TRBV9 and TRBJ2-2; maybe TRBD1 (6 bases). V was shortened by 0 bases and J by 3 bases, with 12 bases between the two germline ends. CDR1 SGDLS and CDR2 YYNGEE come from the germline V gene. The length of the CDR3 is 16 residues. CDR3 bases: TGTGCCAGCAGCGTAGATAAACAGGGTGACACCGGGGAGCTGTTTTTT. Translating gives CASSVDKQGDTGELFF. The whole variable domain, filled in from reference TRBV9 and TRBJ2-2, reads DSGVTQTPKHLITATGQRVTLRCSPRSGDLSVYWYQQSLDQGLQFLIQYYNGEERAKGNILERFSAQQFPDLHSELNLSSLELGDSALYFCASSVDKQGDTGELFFGEGSRLTVL.

The V call is TRBV20-1, the J call TRBJ2-7; TRBD2 is a possible D gene (5 bases). V shed 5 bases and J shed 2 bases, with 10 bases lying between them. Looked up from germline, CDR1 is DFQATT and CDR2 is SNEGSKA (reference sequence). The CDR3 runs 12 residues. The CDR3 coding sequence is TGCAGTGCTTTGCGGGCAACCTACGAGCAGTACTTC. This codes for CSALRATYEQYF.